This TCR beta chain originates from a study of blood T cell repertoires in COVID-19. Profiling relied on immunoSEQ multiplex PCR, and the TCRdb table lists in-frame clones only, not all of them. The data show roughly 400,000 clones, about 87% seen once. This CDR3 contains 14 residues. With 4 bases clipped from V and 14 bases from J, the junction kept 10 bases outside the gene matches. Germline CDR1 is SGHNT and CDR2 is YYREEE (reference sequence). The sequence derives from a woman aged 55-69 years with COVID-19, enrolled during active disease. The chain is built from TRBV5-4 and TRBJ1-6, with 9 nucleotides matching TRBD1. The sequenced sample was peripheral blood. CDR3 loop: CASSIEGTGLSLHF. CDR3 coding DNA: TGTGCCAGCAGCATAGAAGGGACAGGGTTATCCCTCCACTTT.